These 20 T cell receptor beta chains came from one sample sequenced in a study of cytomegalovirus exposure and HLA in healthy donors. With 60 Vbeta and 13 Jbeta primers, the PCR was carried out. Generated by immunoSEQ multiplex PCR, the TCRdb table keeps only in-frame clones and is missing some. The profile shows fewer than 200,000 clones, about 69% of them singletons. Sequenced input: PBMCs. These receptors came from a human donor in good health.

The chain's CDR3 is CASSPQNLGNQPQHF. In nucleotides, the CDR3 is TGTGCCAGTAGCCCACAAAATCTCGGCAATCAGCCCCAGCATTTT. The V and J genes are TRBV19 and TRBJ1-5, with D hard to call. There are 15 residues in the CDR3. Trimming pared 6 bases from V and 2 bases from J, leaving 14 bases between. Per the germline V gene, CDR1 is LNHDA and CDR2 is SQIVND (reference sequence).

The genes are TRBV5-6 and TRBJ2-1; no definite D call. The V gene's germline CDR1 is SGHDT and CDR2 YYEEEE. Trimming shortened V by 4 bases and J by 3 bases, and 14 bases separated the two germline ends. CDR3 size: 15 residues. CDR3 region: CASSKTLEYYNEQFF. CDR3 sequence (DNA): TGTGCCAGCAGCAAAACCTTAGAGTACTACAATGAGCAGTTCTTC.

J is TRBJ2-5 and V is TRBV7-2; D remains unclear. Trimming took off 1 base at V and 2 bases at J, with 8 bases between the two ends. Germline V CDR1 and CDR2: SGHTA, FQGNSA. The CDR3 sequence is 14 residues long. CDR3 in DNA: TGTGCCAGCAGCTTAGGGGCAACTCAAGAGACCCAGTACTTC. Protein product: CASSLGATQETQYF.

This chain joins TRBV7-3 and TRBJ2-3, with TRBD1 identical over 8 bases. This CDR3 contains 16 residues. Germline V gene data show CDR1 as SGHTA and CDR2 as FQGTGA. The V and J ends lost 1 base and 4 bases, in that order; junction bases with no gene match: 7. The CDR3 sequence: CASSLIPGGMSDTQYF. CDR3 coding DNA: TGTGCCAGCAGCTTAATCCCAGGGGGCATGTCAGATACGCAGTATTTT.

The chain recombines TRBV19 with TRBJ1-1; the D is unclear. The CDR3 totals 14 residues. CDR1 and CDR2 from the germline V gene are LNHDA and SQIVND (reference sequence). V was cut by 1 base and J by 4 bases, with 10 bases left in between. The chain's CDR3 is CASSIVGSGTEAFF. The CDR3 bases are TGTGCCAGTAGTATAGTAGGGAGTGGCACTGAAGCTTTCTTT.

This clone was seen a handful of times. Additional DNA sequences in this sample encode the identical CDR3. The gene calls are TRBV11-2 and TRBJ2-7; D is undetermined. Germline lookup yields CDR1 SGHAT and CDR2 FQNNGV. V was pared by 1 base and J by 3 bases, with 7 bases between. The CDR3 is 13 amino acids. CDR3 sequence: CASSLGAVYEQYF. DNA of the CDR3: TGTGCCAGCAGCTTAGGTGCGGTCTACGAGCAGTACTTC.

The V and J genes are TRBV7-9 and TRBJ2-2; 8 nucleotides agree with TRBD2. The V gene end was trimmed by 2 bases and the J gene end by 2 bases; junction bases not matched to a gene: 4. The CDR3 length is 16 residues. In germline, CDR1 is SEHNR, CDR2 FQNEAQ (reference sequence). Here the CDR3 reads CASSLPSGGNTGELFF. The CDR3 DNA sequence: TGTGCCAGCAGCTTACCCAGCGGGGGCAACACCGGGGAGCTGTTTTTT.

V and J are TRBV6-7 and TRBJ2-5, with a possible D match to TRBD2 (5 bases). The end of the DNA aligns better with TRBJ2-7, so the J call may be wrong. TRBV6-7 is an ORF for which the function is uncertain. The CDR3 is 14 residues long. The CDR3 DNA reads as TGTGCCAGCACACCGGGGTCTTCAGTAAACGAGCAGTACTTC. This codes for CASTPGSSVNEQYF.

J is TRBJ2-7 and V is TRBV18, with 8 nucleotides matching TRBD1. Germline V gene lookup returns CDR1 KGHSH and CDR2 LQKENI. The CDR3 covers 15 residues. The V gene end was trimmed by 5 bases and the J gene end by 0 bases; junction bases not matched to a gene: 6. CDR3 loop: CASSAGTGFSYEQYF. CDR3 coding DNA: TGTGCCAGCTCAGCCGGGACAGGTTTCTCCTACGAGCAGTACTTC.

This chain connects TRBV19 to TRBJ1-1; 10 bases align to TRBD1. The V gene's germline CDR1 is LNHDA and CDR2 SQIVND (reference sequence). The ends lost 6 bases at V and 7 bases at J; junction bases unmatched: 11. This CDR3 region has 15 residues. CDR3 region: CASRTGGVSDCEAFF. CDR3 bases: TGTGCCAGTAGGACAGGGGGCGTTTCGGACTGTGAAGCTTTCTTT.

This clone appeared once. The chain uses TRBV7-2 and TRBJ1-2; 7 nucleotides match TRBD1. V was pared by 4 bases and J by 8 bases, with 4 bases of the junction left unmatched. The CDR3 totals 12 residues. Germline CDR1 reads SGHTA; CDR2 reads FQGNSA. The CDR3 region is CASSSQGDGYTF. CDR3 DNA: TGTGCCAGCAGCTCGCAGGGGGACGGCTACACCTTC.

V and J are TRBV15 and TRBJ2-1; possibly TRBD1 for D (5 bases). The CDR3 is 18 amino acids. Trimming stripped 0 bases from V and 5 bases from J, with 20 bases between. Germline V gene sequence: CDR1 LNHNV, CDR2 YYDKDF (reference sequence). The CDR3 DNA follows: TGTGCCACCAGCAGAGATCGTAAGTCAGGGCGTATGGACAATGAGCAGTTCTTC. This gives the protein CATSRDRKSGRMDNEQFF. Supplemented by reference TRBV15 and TRBJ2-1, the full variable domain reads DAMVIQNPRYQVTQFGKPVTLSCSQTLNHNVMYWYQQKSSQAPKLLFHYYDKDFNNEADTPDNFQSRRPNTSFCFLDIRSPGLGDTAMYLCATSRDRKSGRMDNEQFFGPGTRLTVL.

The chain joins TRBV10-1 to TRBJ1-6; D unclear. Germline-derived CDR1 and CDR2 are WNHNN and SYGVQD (reference sequence). This CDR3 region has 13 residues. Trimming removed 3 bases from V and 4 bases from J, with 4 bases in between. CDR3 nucleotide sequence: TGCGCCAGCAGTGACCAGTATAATTCACCCCTCCACTTT. This encodes CASSDQYNSPLHF.

This sequence joins TRBV11-2 and TRBJ2-3, with unresolved D. CDR3 length: 12 amino acids. From germline, CDR1 is SGHAT and CDR2 FQNNGV. Trimming removed 1 base from V and 6 bases from J, with 5 bases in between. The CDR3 nucleotides are TGTGCCAGCAGCTTAGTAGTGGATACGCAGTATTTT. Protein product: CASSLVVDTQYF. Using reference TRBV11-2 and TRBJ2-3 for the parts outside the CDR3, the full variable domain is EAGVAQSPRYKIIEKRQSVAFWCNPISGHATLYWYQQILGQGPKLLIQFQNNGVVDDSQLPKDRFSAERLKGVDSTLKIQPAKLEDSAVYLCASSLVVDTQYFGPGTRLTVL.

This clone was recorded a few times. V gene TRBV5-1 combines with J gene TRBJ2-4; 8 nucleotides agree with TRBD2. The junction had 3 bases not matched to a gene; V was cut back by 1 base and J by 3 bases. The CDR3 is made up of 15 amino acids. The germline gives CDR1 SGHRS, CDR2 YFSETQ. CDR3 bases: TGCGCCAGCAGCTTGTTCGGGGGGGACAAAAACATTCAGTACTTC. Its translation is CASSLFGGDKNIQYF.

This chain joins TRBV2 and TRBJ1-4; the D gene is possibly TRBD1 (6 bases). Germline CDR1 SNHLY, CDR2 FYNNEI. V was cut by 6 bases and J by 5 bases, with 10 bases left in between. This CDR3 contains 13 residues. This CDR3 reads CASRDSRNEKLFF. The DNA for the CDR3 is TGTGCCAGCAGGGACAGCCGAAATGAAAAACTGTTTTTT.

J is TRBJ2-7 and V is TRBV2, with D tentatively TRBD2 (7 bases). Germline CDR1 SNHLY, CDR2 FYNNEI. The length of the CDR3 is 14 residues. V lost 7 bases and J 2 bases, leaving 15 bases between the germline ends. In DNA, the CDR3 is TGTGCCAGCATCGATGGGGGGGCAGCCTACGAGCAGTACTTC. Its translation is CASIDGGAAYEQYF.

This sequence joins TRBV7-9 and TRBJ1-1; D unclear. The CDR3 totals 12 residues. The V end lost 2 bases, the J end lost 3 bases, and 4 bases lay between the germline ends. Per germline, CDR1 SEHNR and CDR2 FQNEAQ (reference sequence). CDR3 amino acids: CASSLSDTEAFF. The CDR3 DNA reads as TGTGCCAGCAGCTTATCCGACACTGAAGCTTTCTTT.

In its sample, this clone was seen a few times. This chain joins TRBV4-1 and TRBJ2-7, with D unclear. This CDR3 has 14 amino acids. Germline V gives CDR1 MGHRA, CDR2 YSYEKL. With 3 bases removed from V and 0 bases from J, the gap between germline ends came to 9 bases. The CDR3 here is CASSQEFSSYEQYF. As DNA, the CDR3 is TGCGCCAGCAGCCAGGAGTTCAGCTCCTACGAGCAGTACTTC.

In its sample, this clone was seen once. The chain recombines TRBV9 with TRBJ1-2; the match to TRBD1 covers 8 bases. The junction had 5 bases not matched to a gene; V was cut back by 2 bases and J by 8 bases. This CDR3 has 13 residues. Germline V CDR1 and CDR2: SGDLS, YYNGEE. In DNA, the CDR3 is TGTGCCAGCAGCGTCACCCCAGGGGGCGGCTACACCTTC. It encodes CASSVTPGGGYTF. Complete variable domain (other parts from reference TRBV9 and TRBJ1-2): DSGVTQTPKHLITATGQRVTLRCSPRSGDLSVYWYQQSLDQGLQFLIQYYNGEERAKGNILERFSAQQFPDLHSELNLSSLELGDSALYFCASSVTPGGGYTFGSGTRLTVV.